Listed here are 25 T cell receptor beta chains from one sample, sequenced in a study of Ad26.COV2.S vaccination and SARS-CoV-2 variants. The treatment here: 15 to 20 received Ad26.COV2.S at low or high dose, single or two shots; 5 received placebo; per-sample allocation not given. Vaccine and placebo recipients were sampled on day 63 after the first injection. Data came from immunoSEQ multiplex PCR; TCRdb stores just in-frame clones and leaves some out. The table includes some 250,000 clones, around 89% detected once. The sample was peripheral blood, taken in a trial of Ad26.COV2.S vaccine versus placebo. All receptors come from a person between 18 and 60 years old who received the Ad26.COV2.S COVID-19 vaccine or a placebo.

This clone was counted only a few times. This chain joins TRBV7-6 and TRBJ1-3; maybe TRBD1 (5 bases). Trimming shortened V by 5 bases and J by 2 bases, and 13 bases separated the two germline ends. CDR3 length: 15 residues. The V gene's germline CDR1 is SGHVS and CDR2 FNYEAQ. CDR3 sequence reads: CASSLSPGTGNTIYF. DNA of the CDR3: TGTGCCAGCAGCCTCAGTCCAGGGACTGGAAACACCATATATTTT.

This chain connects TRBV9 to TRBJ1-2; D is uncertain. Germline lookup yields CDR1 SGDLS and CDR2 YYNGEE. Trimming stripped 3 bases from V and 7 bases from J, with 10 bases between. This CDR3 spans 12 amino acids. The CDR3 region is CASSGTWGGYTF. In DNA, the CDR3 is TGTGCCAGCAGCGGGACCTGGGGTGGCTACACCTTC.

V and J are TRBV19 and TRBJ2-1, with 10 nucleotides matching TRBD1. The CDR3 extends over 15 amino acids. V gave up 6 bases and J gave up 4 bases; unmatched junction bases: 6. Per germline, CDR1 LNHDA and CDR2 SQIVND (reference sequence). The CDR3 loop reads CASSQGTGEYNEQFF. CDR3 nucleotides: TGTGCCAGTAGCCAAGGGACAGGGGAATACAATGAGCAGTTCTTC.

Here the CDR3 reads CASTSAGLAGDIQYF. DNA of the CDR3: TGTGCCAGCACGTCTGCGGGACTAGCGGGTGACATTCAGTACTTC. The chain employs TRBV5-4 and TRBJ2-4, with TRBD2 matching over 12 bases. CDR3 length: 15 residues. Germline CDR1 SGHNT, CDR2 YYREEE (reference sequence). V lost 6 bases and J lost 8; bases outside the gene matches: 9.

The chain uses TRBV30 and TRBJ2-7, with D possibly being TRBD1 or TRBD2 (5 bases each). The CDR3 loop spans 12 amino acids. Germline loops: CDR1 GTSNPN, CDR2 SVGIG (reference sequence). Trimming removed 3 bases at V and 7 bases at J, with 13 bases between. CDR3 DNA: TGTGCCTGGAGCACGGGGCTGAGGGAGCAGTACTTC. It specifies CAWSTGLREQYF.

The rearrangement joins TRBV23-1 to TRBJ2-7; TRBD2 matches 9 bases. TRBV23-1 is annotated as an ORF whose role is uncertain. The CDR3 loop spans 18 amino acids. The J segment lost 4 bases and the V segment lost 6 bases, leaving 19 bases of the junction unmatched. The CDR3 nucleotides are TGCGCCAGCAGACCAAGGTCGGGGGAAGGAACTAGCGGGTACGAGCAGTACTTC. As protein: CASRPRSGEGTSGYEQYF.

The CDR3 spells CASSLSEGKGSPLHF. CDR3 coding DNA: TGTGCCAGCAGCTTATCGGAGGGGAAAGGTTCACCCCTCCACTTT. The chain has TRBV7-3 and TRBJ1-6; tentatively, D is TRBD1 (5 bases). The V gene's germline CDR1 is SGHTA and CDR2 FQGTGA. CDR3 length: 15 residues. The V end lost 2 bases, the J end lost 9 bases, and 14 bases lay between the germline ends.

This clone was recorded only once. The rearrangement uses TRBV10-3 and TRBJ1-1, with 10 bases that match TRBD1. CDR1 is ENHRY and CDR2 is SYGVKD in the germline V gene. This CDR3 region has 16 residues. V gave up 6 bases and J gave up 0 bases; unmatched junction bases: 7. For the CDR3, the DNA is TGTGCCATCAGCCTTGACAGGGGGCGGGTGAACACTGAAGCTTTCTTT. Residues: CAISLDRGRVNTEAFF.

This chain uses TRBV6-2 or TRBV6-3 with TRBJ1-3; no reliable D call. The CDR3 runs 15 residues. Germline V gene sequence: CDR1 MNHEY, CDR2 SVGEGT. Trimming removed 2 bases from V and 1 base from J, with 9 bases in between. The CDR3 DNA reads as TGTGCCAGCAGTTACGGCCGGACTTCTGGAAACACCATATATTTT. Its translation is CASSYGRTSGNTIYF.

The chain carries TRBV7-3 and TRBJ2-7; no clear D. CDR3 size: 13 residues. The V and J ends lost 5 bases and 0 bases respectively, with 8 bases between them. Germline CDR1 SGHTA, CDR2 FQGTGA. This CDR3 is CASSQGHSYEQYF. CDR3 in DNA: TGTGCCAGCAGCCAAGGCCACTCCTACGAGCAGTACTTC. Together with reference TRBV7-3 and TRBJ2-7, the CDR3 gives the full variable domain: GAGVSQTPSNKVTEKGKYVELRCDPISGHTALYWYRQSLGQGPEFLIYFQGTGAADDSGLPNDRFFAVRPEGSVSTLKIQRTERGDSAVYLCASSQGHSYEQYFGPGTRLTVT.

The genes are TRBV7-2 and TRBJ2-3; 8 bases agree with TRBD2. Trimming removed 6 bases from V and 3 bases from J; junction bases left unmatched: 8. Germline V gene lookup returns CDR1 SGHTA and CDR2 FQGNSA. This CDR3 comprises 15 residues. The CDR3 loop reads CASSPGGVGTDTQYF. DNA for the CDR3: TGTGCCAGCAGTCCGGGGGGGGTTGGGACAGATACGCAGTATTTT. Full variable domain (remainder filled in from reference TRBV7-2 and TRBJ2-3): GAGVSQSPSNKVTEKGKDVELRCDPISGHTALYWYRQSLGQGLEFLIYFQGNSAPDKSGLPSDRFSAERTGGSVSTLTIQRTQQEDSAVYLCASSPGGVGTDTQYFGPGTRLTVL.

This clone was seen a handful of times. The chain links TRBV28 to TRBJ2-7; unclear D gene. The CDR3 sequence is 13 residues long. Between the trimmed V and J ends, which lost 2 bases and 4 bases, there was a span of 9 bases. Germline assignment: CDR1 MDHEN and CDR2 SYDVKM. The CDR3 DNA sequence: TGTGCCAGCAGTTTAGTGGGCAGGTACGAGCAGTACTTC. The encoded protein is CASSLVGRYEQYF.

This chain links TRBV7-2 with TRBJ1-4; TRBD1 is a possible D gene (5 bases). Germline values: CDR1 SGHTA, CDR2 FQGNSA. V was pared by 1 base and J by 12 bases, with 15 bases between. The CDR3 extends over 14 amino acids. CDR3 sequence: CASSLGTSQVELFF. CDR3 sequence (DNA): TGTGCCAGCAGCTTAGGGACAAGTCAGGTAGAACTGTTTTTT. The whole variable domain, remainder taken from reference TRBV7-2 and TRBJ1-4, is GAGVSQSPSNKVTEKGKDVELRCDPISGHTALYWYRQSLGQGLEFLIYFQGNSAPDKSGLPSDRFSAERTGGSVSTLTIQRTQQEDSAVYLCASSLGTSQVELFFGSGTQLSVL.

This sequence joins TRBV7-3 and TRBJ1-1, with 7 positions matching TRBD1. V shed 4 bases, J shed 4 bases, and the junction held 3 bases outside the gene matches. The germline V gene encodes CDR1 SGHTA and CDR2 FQGTGA. The CDR3 extends over 13 amino acids. The CDR3 region has the DNA TGTGCCAGCAGCTCAGACAGGGCCACTGAAGCTTTCTTT. Protein product: CASSSDRATEAFF. Variable domain in full (rest from reference TRBV7-3 and TRBJ1-1): GAGVSQTPSNKVTEKGKYVELRCDPISGHTALYWYRQSLGQGPEFLIYFQGTGAADDSGLPNDRFFAVRPEGSVSTLKIQRTERGDSAVYLCASSSDRATEAFFGQGTRLTVV.

V is TRBV3-1 (or the pseudogene TRBV3-2) and J is TRBJ1-4; a weak D match, TRBD1 (5 bases). This CDR3 has 15 residues. The germline V and J ends were trimmed by 1 base and 10 bases, with 16 bases remaining between them. CDR1 and CDR2 from the germline V gene are LGHDT and YNNKEL (reference sequence). The CDR3 is CASSQARGVAGKLFF. In DNA, the CDR3 is TGTGCCAGCAGCCAAGCCCGGGGCGTTGCGGGAAAACTGTTTTTT.

The chain recombines TRBV28 with TRBJ2-2, with D possibly matching TRBD2 (6 bases). CDR1 MDHEN and CDR2 SYDVKM come from the germline V gene. With 8 bases removed from V and 3 bases from J, the gap between germline ends came to 10 bases. The CDR3 runs 13 residues. This CDR3 reads CASLWGDTGELFF. In DNA, the CDR3 is TGTGCCAGCCTGTGGGGGGACACCGGGGAGCTGTTTTTT.

V usage is TRBV25-1 and J usage is TRBJ1-6, with no clear D. Germline CDR1 is MGHDK and CDR2 is SYGVNS. CDR3 length: 14 amino acids. Trimming stripped 6 bases from V and 0 bases from J, with 6 bases between. CDR3 nucleotide sequence: TGTGCCAGCAGGGAAAGCTCCTATAATTCACCCCTCCACTTT. This gives the protein CASRESSYNSPLHF.

V gene TRBV5-1 combines with J gene TRBJ1-2, with 7 bases lining up with TRBD1. The CDR3 consists of 13 residues. Germline V CDR1 and CDR2: SGHRS, YFSETQ. The J segment lost 7 bases and the V segment lost 4 bases, leaving 7 bases of the junction unmatched. The CDR3, as DNA: TGCGCCAGCAGCGAGAGGACAGGAGGTGGCTACACCTTC. Protein product: CASSERTGGGYTF.

The genes are TRBV28 and TRBJ1-5, with D maybe TRBD1 (5 bases). Germline CDR1 is MDHEN and CDR2 is SYDVKM. The V end was cut by 7 bases, the J end by 9 bases, with 25 bases between. This CDR3 has 16 amino acids. The CDR3 here is CASTTAQGRRSGPQHF. The CDR3 region has the DNA TGTGCCAGCACGACCGCCCAGGGCCGACGATCAGGGCCCCAGCATTTT.

The chain recombines TRBV5-1 with TRBJ2-1; 7 nucleotides agree with TRBD1. The CDR3 runs 14 residues. CDR1 and CDR2 from the germline V gene are SGHRS and YFSETQ. V dropped 4 bases and J dropped 1; count of bases not matched to a gene: 2. For the CDR3, the DNA is TGCGCCAGCAGCCAGGGACAGTCCTACAATGAGCAGTTCTTC. Protein: CASSQGQSYNEQFF.

In DNA form, the CDR3 reads TGTGCCAGCAAGCCGAGGGGAGTTGCCTACGAGCAGTACTTC. Its translation is CASKPRGVAYEQYF. The J gene is TRBJ2-7, the V gene TRBV6-5; either TRBD1 or TRBD2 may supply D (5 bases each). CDR3 length: 14 residues. CDR1 is MNHEY and CDR2 is SVGAGI in the germline V gene. Trimming removed 7 bases from V and 2 bases from J, with 15 bases in between.

V usage is TRBV7-6 and J usage is TRBJ1-1; the D gene is possibly TRBD1 (6 bases). V lost 2 bases and J lost 4, with 14 bases in between. Germline V CDR1 and CDR2: SGHVS, FNYEAQ. The CDR3 has 15 residues. CDR3 sequence (DNA): TGTGCCAGCAGCTTAAGGGACCTAGGGGGCACTGAAGCTTTCTTT. Translating gives CASSLRDLGGTEAFF.

V is TRBV5-6 and J is TRBJ2-3, with 12 bases lining up with TRBD2. This CDR3 is 16 amino acids long. The germline gives CDR1 SGHDT, CDR2 YYEEEE. The trim removed 4 bases at V and 6 bases at J, leaving 9 bases unmatched. CDR3 in amino acids: CASSRPGTSGFDTQYF. The CDR3 nucleotides are TGTGCCAGCAGCCGCCCCGGGACTAGCGGGTTTGATACGCAGTATTTT.

V gene TRBV12-3 or TRBV12-4 combines with J gene TRBJ2-5; D possibly uses TRBD1 or TRBD2 (5 bases each). Trimming took off 6 bases at V and 2 bases at J, with 10 bases between the two ends. The CDR3 spans 13 residues. In nucleotides, the CDR3 is TGTGCCAGCAGCCCGGGACGGCAAGAGACCCAGTACTTC. It yields the protein CASSPGRQETQYF.

This clone is a singleton in its sample. One end of the junction is discordant with germline, which a read error may explain. This chain uses TRBV25-1 with TRBJ1-2; D possibly corresponds to TRBD1 (5 bases). This CDR3 comprises 14 residues. Germline V gene lookup returns CDR1 MGHDK and CDR2 SYGVNS. CDR3 region: CASSEWRDPYRYTF. CDR3 coding DNA: TGTGCCAGCAGTGAATGGAGGGACCCCTATCGCTACACCTTC.